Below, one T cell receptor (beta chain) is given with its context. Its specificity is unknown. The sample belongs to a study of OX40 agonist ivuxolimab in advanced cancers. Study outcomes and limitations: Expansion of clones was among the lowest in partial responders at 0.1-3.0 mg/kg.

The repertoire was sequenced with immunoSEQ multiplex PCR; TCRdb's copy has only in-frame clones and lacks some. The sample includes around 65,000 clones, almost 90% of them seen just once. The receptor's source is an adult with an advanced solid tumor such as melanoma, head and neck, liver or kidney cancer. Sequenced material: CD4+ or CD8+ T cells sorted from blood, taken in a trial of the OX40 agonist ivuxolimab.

CDR3 nucleotides: TGTGCCAGCAGCCCCAACGGGGGGAGCACAGATACGCAGTATTTT. It yields the protein CASSPNGGSTDTQYF. This chain joins TRBV5-6 and TRBJ2-3; 7 positions match TRBD2. The V segment lost 4 bases and the J segment 0 bases; nucleotides outside the gene matches: 5. The V gene's germline CDR1 is SGHDT and CDR2 YYEEEE. The CDR3 contains 15 residues.